A single sample is the source of the 25 T cell receptor beta chains below, sequenced in a study of PD-1 blockade in classical Hodgkin lymphoma. The table came from immunoSEQ multiplex PCR; TCRdb's copy has only in-frame clones and leaves some out. The data contain 20,000 to 25,000 clones, less than 85% of them singletons. In every patient, relapse followed autologous stem cell transplantation, while exposure to brentuximab vedotin differed. Sequencing used peripheral blood mononuclear cells (PBMCs), obtained before the second cycle of nivolumab. The receptor set was obtained from a human donor with classical Hodgkin lymphoma.

The V and J genes are TRBV6-5 and TRBJ1-1, with 7 bases lining up with TRBD1. The CDR3 loop spans 15 amino acids. Unmatched junction bases numbered 3, after V lost 2 bases and J lost 0 bases. The germline CDR1 and CDR2 sequences are MNHEY and SVGAGI. CDR3 bases: TGTGCCAGCAGTTACGCACAGGGGATGAACACTGAAGCTTTCTTT. It encodes CASSYAQGMNTEAFF.

CDR3 sequence: CASSEEPNYGYTF. CDR3 bases: TGTGCCAGCAGTGAAGAGCCTAACTATGGCTACACCTTC. The chain couples TRBV6-1 to TRBJ1-2, with unresolved D. CDR1 and CDR2 (germline): MNHNS, SASEGT. This CDR3 contains 13 residues. V was shortened by 1 base and J by 0 bases, with 3 bases between the two germline ends.

The V call is TRBV27, the J call TRBJ1-3; the D is unclear. V was shortened by 2 bases and J by 4 bases, with 6 bases between the two germline ends. The germline V gene encodes CDR1 MNHEY and CDR2 SMNVEV (reference sequence). CDR3 length equals 13 residues. In DNA form, the CDR3 reads TGTGCCAGCAGTTTAGGTATCGGAAACACCATATATTTT. Protein sequence: CASSLGIGNTIYF.

CDR3 residues: CASREAVNTEAFF. The CDR3 DNA follows: TGTGCCAGCCGAGAAGCAGTAAACACTGAAGCTTTCTTT. The rearrangement links TRBV18 to TRBJ1-1; D remains unclear. V was pared by 8 bases and J by 2 bases, with 12 bases between. The V gene's germline CDR1 is KGHSH and CDR2 LQKENI. This CDR3 contains 13 residues.

This clone was seen only a few times. The rearrangement joins TRBV11-2 to TRBJ2-5; no firm D call. V was shortened by 5 bases and J by 4 bases, with 8 bases between the two germline ends. This CDR3 is built from 12 residues. The germline CDR1 and CDR2 sequences are SGHAT and FQNNGV. The CDR3 bases are TGTGCCAGCAGCCTCATGTCAGAGACCCAGTACTTC. Translated, it gives CASSLMSETQYF.

The chain employs TRBV6-5 and TRBJ1-1; D is possibly TRBD1 (5 bases). V lost 5 bases and J 0 bases, leaving 10 bases between the germline ends. This CDR3 has 14 amino acids. Germline CDR1 is MNHEY and CDR2 is SVGAGI. The CDR3 DNA follows: TGTGCCAGCAGTCTGGGACGGATGAACACTGAAGCTTTCTTT. Amino acids: CASSLGRMNTEAFF.

On this clone: Other DNA variants within this sample encode the same CDR3. V gene TRBV5-1 combines with J gene TRBJ2-5, with TRBD2 identical over 7 bases. This CDR3 contains 14 residues. With 0 bases clipped from V and 4 bases from J, the junction kept 3 bases outside the gene matches. Germline values: CDR1 SGHRS, CDR2 YFSETQ. In DNA form, the CDR3 reads TGCGCCAGCAGCTTGGGAGGCGGGAGAGAGACCCAGTACTTC. It yields the protein CASSLGGGRETQYF.

V and J are TRBV2 and TRBJ1-1; 8 nucleotides align to TRBD1. The CDR3 contains 14 residues. CDR1 is SNHLY and CDR2 is FYNNEI in the germline V gene. After removal of 6 bases from V and 0 bases from J, the junction contained 3 bases not matched to a gene. The CDR3 here is CASRRQGMNTEAFF. CDR3 coding DNA: TGTGCCAGCAGACGACAGGGGATGAACACTGAAGCTTTCTTT.

The CDR3 bases are TGTGCCAGCAGCGCCCGGGACAGCTACGAGCAGTACTTC. This encodes CASSARDSYEQYF. The rearrangement joins TRBV9 to TRBJ2-7; 7 positions agree with TRBD1. Trimming cost V 3 bases and J 3 bases; bases outside gene matches: 3. This CDR3 is 13 amino acids long. Germline V gene data show CDR1 as SGDLS and CDR2 as YYNGEE. The full variable domain, with the rest looked up from reference TRBV9 and TRBJ2-7, is DSGVTQTPKHLITATGQRVTLRCSPRSGDLSVYWYQQSLDQGLQFLIQYYNGEERAKGNILERFSAQQFPDLHSELNLSSLELGDSALYFCASSARDSYEQYFGPGTRLTVT.

The rearrangement links TRBV7-9 to TRBJ1-1; perhaps TRBD1 as D (6 bases). V gave up 1 base and J gave up 2 bases, with 11 bases separating them. This CDR3 is built from 15 residues. Germline V lookup: CDR1 SEHNR, CDR2 FQNEAQ (reference sequence). This CDR3 is CASSLEAGGNTEAFF. DNA for the CDR3: TGTGCCAGCAGCTTAGAAGCCGGGGGCAACACTGAAGCTTTCTTT.

In this sample, this clone turned up a few times. This rearrangement joins TRBV6-1 to TRBJ2-7; D is ambiguous. The CDR3 has 14 residues. V lost 7 bases and J lost 0, with 13 bases in between. The V gene's germline CDR1 is MNHNS and CDR2 SASEGT. CDR3 loop: CASTRVASSYEQYF. CDR3 nucleotides: TGTGCCAGCACTCGCGTGGCCAGCTCCTACGAGCAGTACTTC.

The chain recombines TRBV28 with TRBJ1-2, with D possibly TRBD1 on 5 matching bases. Germline V CDR1 and CDR2: MDHEN, SYDVKM. The ends were cut back, 3 bases at V and 7 bases at J, with 12 bases in the middle. The CDR3 is 13 amino acids. The CDR3 reads CASSLGPGLGYTF. The CDR3 DNA reads as TGTGCCAGCAGTTTGGGGCCCGGGCTTGGCTACACCTTC.

The chain has TRBV29-1 and TRBJ2-5; TRBD1 matches 7 bases. The V gene's germline CDR1 is SQVTM and CDR2 ANQGSEA. This CDR3 region has 14 residues. The trim removed 3 bases at V and 1 base at J, leaving 5 bases unmatched. This CDR3 is CSVEGRGTQETQYF. The CDR3 DNA follows: TGCAGCGTTGAGGGCAGGGGGACCCAAGAGACCCAGTACTTC.

This clone was seen a handful of times. The V call is TRBV30, the J call TRBJ2-7, with a tentative D call TRBD2 (5 bases). CDR3 length: 14 amino acids. V was shortened by 0 bases and J by 0 bases, with 9 bases between the two germline ends. The germline CDR1 and CDR2 sequences are GTSNPN and SVGIG (reference sequence). The chain's CDR3 is CAWSVLLASYEQYF. In DNA, the CDR3 is TGTGCCTGGAGTGTACTCCTAGCCTCCTACGAGCAGTACTTC.

This chain links TRBV7-8 with TRBJ2-1, with 15 bases identical to TRBD2. The germline CDR1 and CDR2 sequences are SGHVS and FQNEAQ. This CDR3 comprises 20 residues. V shed 4 bases and J 0 bases; nucleotides not matched to a gene: 10. The CDR3 nucleotides read TGTGCCAGCAGCTCAAGACCGGGACTAGCGGGAGGTAGCTCCTACAATGAGCAGTTCTTC. It yields the protein CASSSRPGLAGGSSYNEQFF.

The J gene is TRBJ1-1, the V gene TRBV6-5; a possible D gene is TRBD1 (6 bases). Trimming removed 6 bases at V and 0 bases at J, with 14 bases between. The CDR3 is made up of 15 amino acids. The germline gives CDR1 MNHEY, CDR2 SVGAGI. As DNA, the CDR3 is TGTGCCAGCAGCCCCAGGGGCGGTATGAACACTGAAGCTTTCTTT. Encoded protein: CASSPRGGMNTEAFF.

This chain links TRBV27 with TRBJ2-7, with D maybe TRBD1 (6 bases). The CDR3 loop spans 14 amino acids. Germline CDR1 and CDR2: MNHEY and SMNVEV (reference sequence). The ends were cut back, 3 bases at V and 6 bases at J, with 15 bases in the middle. The CDR3 loop reads CASSFRGSVSEQYF. The DNA of the CDR3 is TGTGCCAGCAGTTTCAGGGGATCAGTGAGCGAGCAGTACTTC.

This clone was detected only once. The chain links TRBV18 to TRBJ2-3, with 12 nucleotides matching TRBD2. This CDR3 has 16 residues. Germline V CDR1 and CDR2: KGHSH, LQKENI. With V trimmed by 3 bases and J by 2 bases, 3 bases remained unmatched. The CDR3 sequence is CASSPTSGSVTDTQYF. In DNA form, the CDR3 reads TGTGCCAGCTCACCGACTAGCGGGAGTGTCACAGATACGCAGTATTTT.

The rearrangement uses TRBV6-6 and TRBJ1-5, with no clear D. V gave up 5 bases and J gave up 7 bases, with 21 bases separating them. Per the germline V gene, CDR1 is MNHNY and CDR2 is SVGAGI (reference sequence). The CDR3 covers 16 residues. CDR3: CASSHHGRGPGQPQHF. The CDR3 coding sequence is TGTGCCAGCAGTCATCACGGTAGAGGCCCGGGGCAGCCCCAGCATTTT.

The chain is built from TRBV28 and TRBJ2-1; 9 bases are shared with TRBD2. The CDR3 contains 16 residues. CDR1 MDHEN and CDR2 SYDVKM come from the germline V gene. Unmatched junction bases numbered 10, after V lost 4 bases and J lost 6 bases. The CDR3 nucleotides are TGTGCCAGCAGTTCGAGCGGGAGGCCTTCTTCCAATGAGCAGTTCTTC. Its protein is CASSSSGRPSSNEQFF.

This clone was detected only a few times. The rearrangement uses TRBV14 and TRBJ1-3; the D is unclear. The CDR3 is made up of 15 amino acids. Germline-derived CDR1 and CDR2 are SGHDN and FVKESK. Trimming removed 4 bases from V and 0 bases from J, with 10 bases in between. The DNA of the CDR3 is TGTGCCAGCAGCCCCCGTGCCTACTCTGGAAACACCATATATTTT. Translating gives CASSPRAYSGNTIYF.

The chain recombines TRBV4-1 with TRBJ2-3; perhaps D is TRBD1 or TRBD2 (6 bases each). The germline V and J ends were trimmed by 3 bases and 4 bases, with 14 bases remaining between them. The germline V gene has CDR1 MGHRA and CDR2 YSYEKL. This CDR3 comprises 15 residues. CDR3 bases: TGCGCCAGCAGCCATTCCGGGGGCGCCGCAGATACGCAGTATTTT. Translating gives CASSHSGGAADTQYF.

CDR3 amino acids: CASSFWSGGGNQPQHF. The CDR3 DNA follows: TGTGCCAGCAGTTTCTGGTCCGGGGGAGGCAATCAGCCCCAGCATTTT. The chain couples TRBV28 to TRBJ1-5; tentatively, D is TRBD1 (5 bases). The CDR3 contains 16 residues. Germline V gene lookup returns CDR1 MDHEN and CDR2 SYDVKM. V was cut by 3 bases and J by 2 bases, with 14 bases left in between. Together with reference TRBV28 and TRBJ1-5, the CDR3 gives the full variable domain: DVKVTQSSRYLVKRTGEKVFLECVQDMDHENMFWYRQDPGLGLRLIYFSYDVKMKEKGDIPEGYSVSREKKERFSLILESASTNQTSMYLCASSFWSGGGNQPQHFGDGTRLSIL.

CDR3 sequence reads: CASSAGQGVSEQYF. In DNA form, the CDR3 reads TGTGCCAGCAGTGCGGGACAGGGGGTTTCCGAGCAGTACTTC. V usage is TRBV6-1 and J usage is TRBJ2-7, with 11 bases lining up with TRBD1. The CDR3 sequence is 14 residues long. Trimming at V came to 4 bases and at J to 6 bases, leaving 5 bases not matched to a gene. Germline V gene lookup returns CDR1 MNHNS and CDR2 SASEGT.

This clone was detected only a few times. The chain is built from TRBV7-2 and TRBJ2-1; 11 positions match TRBD2. The CDR3 totals 16 residues. CDR1 SGHTA and CDR2 FQGNSA come from the germline V gene. J was trimmed by 3 bases and V by 3 bases; bases with no gene match: 4. CDR3 loop: CASSLAGTSGYNEQFF. The CDR3 bases are TGTGCCAGCAGCTTGGCCGGGACTAGCGGCTACAATGAGCAGTTCTTC.